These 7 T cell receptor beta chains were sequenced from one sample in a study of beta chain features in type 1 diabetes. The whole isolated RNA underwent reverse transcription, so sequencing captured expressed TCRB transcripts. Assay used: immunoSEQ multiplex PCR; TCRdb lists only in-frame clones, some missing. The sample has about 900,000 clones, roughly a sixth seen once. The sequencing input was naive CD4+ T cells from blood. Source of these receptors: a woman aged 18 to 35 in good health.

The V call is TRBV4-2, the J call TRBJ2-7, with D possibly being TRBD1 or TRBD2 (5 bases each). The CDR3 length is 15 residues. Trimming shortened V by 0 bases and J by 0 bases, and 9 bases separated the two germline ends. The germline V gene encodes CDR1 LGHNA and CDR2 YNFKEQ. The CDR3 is CASSQDSGTSYEQYF. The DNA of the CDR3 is TGTGCCAGCAGCCAAGACTCCGGGACCTCCTACGAGCAGTACTTC.

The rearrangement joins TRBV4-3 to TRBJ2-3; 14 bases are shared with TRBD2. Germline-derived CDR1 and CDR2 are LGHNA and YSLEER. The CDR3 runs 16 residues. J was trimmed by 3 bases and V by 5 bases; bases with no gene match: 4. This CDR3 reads CASSYGTSGSTDTQYF. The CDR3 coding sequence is TGCGCCAGCAGCTACGGGACTAGCGGGAGTACAGATACGCAGTATTTT.

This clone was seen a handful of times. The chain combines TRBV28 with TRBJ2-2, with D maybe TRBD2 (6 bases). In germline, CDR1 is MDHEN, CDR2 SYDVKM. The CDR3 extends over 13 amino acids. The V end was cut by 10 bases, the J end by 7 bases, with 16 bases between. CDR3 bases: TGTGCCACAGTTCCCCGGGAGAACGGGGAGCTGTTTTTT. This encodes CATVPRENGELFF.

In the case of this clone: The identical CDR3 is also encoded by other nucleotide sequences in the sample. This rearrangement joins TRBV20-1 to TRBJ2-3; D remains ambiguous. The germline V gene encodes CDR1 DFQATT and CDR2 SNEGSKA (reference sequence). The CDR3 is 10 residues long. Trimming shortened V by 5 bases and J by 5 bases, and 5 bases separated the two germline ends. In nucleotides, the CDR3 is TGCAGTGCTTTGCGAGATACGCAGTATTTT. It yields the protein CSALRDTQYF.

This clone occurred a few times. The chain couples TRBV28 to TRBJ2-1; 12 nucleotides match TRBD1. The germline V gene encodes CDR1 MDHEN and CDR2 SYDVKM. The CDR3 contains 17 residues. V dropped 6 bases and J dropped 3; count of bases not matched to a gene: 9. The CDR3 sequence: CASSSPGQGAYYNEQFF. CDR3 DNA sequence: TGTGCCAGCAGCTCACCGGGACAGGGGGCTTACTACAATGAGCAGTTCTTC.

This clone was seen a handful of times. The CDR3 region has the DNA TGTGCCAGCAGCTTAAGGCGGCTAGCGGGTTTGTATGAGCAGTTCTTC. Its protein is CASSLRRLAGLYEQFF. The chain links TRBV7-9 to TRBJ2-1; TRBD2 aligns across 8 bases. Trimming removed 2 bases from V and 8 bases from J; junction bases left unmatched: 11. There are 16 residues in the CDR3. Germline V gene sequence: CDR1 SEHNR, CDR2 FQNEAQ (reference sequence).

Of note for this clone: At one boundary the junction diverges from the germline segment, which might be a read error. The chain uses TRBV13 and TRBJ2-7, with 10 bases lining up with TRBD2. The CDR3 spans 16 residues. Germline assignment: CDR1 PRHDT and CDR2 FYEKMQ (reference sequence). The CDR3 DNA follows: TGTGCCAGCAGCCTAGGCAGGGTAGCGGGAGGTTACGAGCAGTACTTC. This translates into CASSLGRVAGGYEQYF. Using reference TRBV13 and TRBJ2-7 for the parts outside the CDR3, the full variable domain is AAGVIQSPRHLIKEKRETATLKCYPIPRHDTVYWYQQGPGQDPQFLISFYEKMQSDKGSIPDRFSAQQFSDYHSELNMSSLELGDSALYFCASSLGRVAGGYEQYFGPGTRLTVT.